This TCR beta chain appears in the sequencing data of a study of blood T cell repertoires in COVID-19. TCRdb's copy holds only in-frame clones and misses some; the assay was immunoSEQ multiplex PCR. The sample lists 180,000 or so clones; around 80% were seen once. The CDR3 spans 15 residues. V lost 8 bases and J lost 2; bases outside the gene matches: 8. The germline CDR1 and CDR2 sequences are SEHNR and FQNEAQ (reference sequence). V and J are TRBV7-9 and TRBJ2-3, with 9 bases fitting TRBD1. The receptor's source is a man in his fifties who had recovered from COVID-19. Input material: peripheral blood. DNA for the CDR3: TGTGCCAGCGAGACAGGGGGAGTCTACACAGATACGCAGTATTTT. It encodes CASETGGVYTDTQYF.